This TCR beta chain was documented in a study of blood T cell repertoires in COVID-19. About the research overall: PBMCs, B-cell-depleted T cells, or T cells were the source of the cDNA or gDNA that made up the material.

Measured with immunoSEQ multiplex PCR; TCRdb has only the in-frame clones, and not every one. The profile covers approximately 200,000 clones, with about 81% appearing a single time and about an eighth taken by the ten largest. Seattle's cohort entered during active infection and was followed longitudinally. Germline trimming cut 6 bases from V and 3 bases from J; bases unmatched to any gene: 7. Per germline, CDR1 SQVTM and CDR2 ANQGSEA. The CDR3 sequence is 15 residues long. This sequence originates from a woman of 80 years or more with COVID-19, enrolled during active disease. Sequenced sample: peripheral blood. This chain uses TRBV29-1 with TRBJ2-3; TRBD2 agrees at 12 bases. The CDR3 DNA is TGCAGCGTATCCCTAGCGGGAGGGTGGACAGATACGCAGTATTTT. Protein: CSVSLAGGWTDTQYF.